This TCR beta chain came from a study of T cell repertoires in cytomegalovirus infection. Study-wide context: CMV epitopes in the study were HLA-C-restricted (recently identified) and HLA-B-restricted (well studied). CMV infection and matching HLA type were both indicated by public TCR beta signatures.

Study-wide results and caveats: Cumulative frequency (of public TCR beta family members) identified carriers of CMV plus the relevant HLA. The ex vivo response was dominated by HLA-C-restricted CMV-specific TCR beta clonotypes.

The V end was cut by 6 bases, the J end by 6 bases, with 23 bases between. Germline CDR1 is LGHNT and CDR2 is FRNRAP. The CDR3 has 16 amino acids. Comment on this clonotype: The antigen remains undetermined.

TCRdb called the reads again in MiXCR, with one record for every CDR3 protein. This sample yields fewer than 1,000,000 distinct CDR3 sequences, of which around 32% are seen a single time; roughly an eighth belongs to the top ten. The clonotype comes from a human donor in good health (CMV status not recorded). Some clones in this sample may be carry-over from other donors' samples. The source was cultured CD8+ T cells from PBMCs, collected from culture after CMV antigen stimulation. The genes are TRBV12-5 and TRBJ1-2, with a tentative D call TRBD1 (6 bases). This chain's CDR3 is CASGHLIRWGLHGYTF. The CDR3 DNA reads TGTGCTAGTGGCCATCTGATACGGTGGGGGCTACATGGCTACACCTTC.